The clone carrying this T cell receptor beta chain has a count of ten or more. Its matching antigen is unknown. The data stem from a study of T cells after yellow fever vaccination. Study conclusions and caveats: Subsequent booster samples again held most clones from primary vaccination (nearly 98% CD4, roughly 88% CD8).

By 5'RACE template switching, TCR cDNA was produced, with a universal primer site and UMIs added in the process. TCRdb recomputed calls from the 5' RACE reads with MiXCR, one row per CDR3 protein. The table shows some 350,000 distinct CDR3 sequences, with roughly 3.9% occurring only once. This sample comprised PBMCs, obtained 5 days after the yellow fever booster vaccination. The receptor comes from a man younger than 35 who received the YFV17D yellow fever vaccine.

The CDR3 sequence is CASNTDRRRYEQYV. In DNA form, the CDR3 reads TGCGCCAGCAACACTGACAGGAGGCGTTACGAGCAGTACGTC. This sequence joins TRBV5-1 and TRBJ2-7, with D tentatively TRBD1 (6 bases). The germline V gene has CDR1 SGHRS and CDR2 YFSETQ. The CDR3 length is 14 residues. V lost 6 bases and J lost 4, with 17 bases in between.